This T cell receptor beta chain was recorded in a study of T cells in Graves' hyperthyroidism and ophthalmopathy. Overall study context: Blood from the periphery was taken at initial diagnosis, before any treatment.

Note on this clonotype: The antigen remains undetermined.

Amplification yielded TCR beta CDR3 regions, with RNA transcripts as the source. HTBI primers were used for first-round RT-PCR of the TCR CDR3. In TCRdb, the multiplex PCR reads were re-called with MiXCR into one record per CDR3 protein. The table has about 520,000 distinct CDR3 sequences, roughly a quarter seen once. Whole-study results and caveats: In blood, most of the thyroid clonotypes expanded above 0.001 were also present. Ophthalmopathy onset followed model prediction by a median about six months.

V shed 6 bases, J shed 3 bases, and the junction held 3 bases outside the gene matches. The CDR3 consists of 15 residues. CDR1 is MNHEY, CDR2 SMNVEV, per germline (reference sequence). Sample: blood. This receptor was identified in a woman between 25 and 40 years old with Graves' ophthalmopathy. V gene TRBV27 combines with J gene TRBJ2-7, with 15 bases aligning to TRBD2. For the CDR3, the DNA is TGTGCCAGCAGGCAGGGACTAGCGGGAGGCTACGAGCAGTACTTC. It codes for CASRQGLAGGYEQYF.